Below, one T cell receptor (beta chain) is given with its context. This sample was included in a study of blood T cell repertoires in COVID-19. Clones were read by immunoSEQ multiplex PCR, and TCRdb kept only the in-frame ones, dropping some. This sample yields tens of thousands of clones, of which roughly nine tenths are seen a single time; more than 15% belongs to the top ten. This clonotype originated in a woman older than 75 with acute or convalescent COVID-19. Sequencing was carried out using peripheral blood.

CDR3 protein: CATSVSGGDEKQFF. Here the CDR3 DNA reads TGTGCCACCAGTGTATCAGGGGGCGATGAAAAGCAGTTCTTC. V gene TRBV24-1 combines with J gene TRBJ2-1, with 8 bases that match TRBD1. The CDR3 sequence is 14 residues long. CDR1 and CDR2 from the germline V gene are KGHDR and SFDVKD. V was clipped by 5 bases and J by 11 bases; unmatched bases: 10.